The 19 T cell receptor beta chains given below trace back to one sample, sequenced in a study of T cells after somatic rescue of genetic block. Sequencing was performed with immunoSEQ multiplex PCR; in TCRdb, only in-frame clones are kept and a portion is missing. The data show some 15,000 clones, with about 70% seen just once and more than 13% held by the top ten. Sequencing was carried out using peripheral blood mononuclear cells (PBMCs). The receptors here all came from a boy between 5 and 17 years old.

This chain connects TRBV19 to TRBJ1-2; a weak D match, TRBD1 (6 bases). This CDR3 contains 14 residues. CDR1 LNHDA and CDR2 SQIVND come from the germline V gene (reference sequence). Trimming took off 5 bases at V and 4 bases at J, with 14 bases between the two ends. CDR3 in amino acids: CASSGSTGIYGYTF. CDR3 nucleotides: TGTGCCAGTAGTGGCTCAACAGGGATCTATGGCTACACCTTC.

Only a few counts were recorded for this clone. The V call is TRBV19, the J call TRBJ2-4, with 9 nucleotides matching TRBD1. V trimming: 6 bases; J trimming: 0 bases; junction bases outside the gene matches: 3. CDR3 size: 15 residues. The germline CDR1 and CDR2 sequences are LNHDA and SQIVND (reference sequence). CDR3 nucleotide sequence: TGTGCCAGTAGGAACAGGGGGCTAGCCAAAAACATTCAGTACTTC. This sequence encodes CASRNRGLAKNIQYF. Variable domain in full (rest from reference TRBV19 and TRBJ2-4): DGGITQSPKYLFRKEGQNVTLSCEQNLNHDAMYWYRQDPGQGLRLIYYSQIVNDFQKGDIAEGYSVSREKKESFPLTVTSAQKNPTAFYLCASRNRGLAKNIQYFGAGTRLSVL.

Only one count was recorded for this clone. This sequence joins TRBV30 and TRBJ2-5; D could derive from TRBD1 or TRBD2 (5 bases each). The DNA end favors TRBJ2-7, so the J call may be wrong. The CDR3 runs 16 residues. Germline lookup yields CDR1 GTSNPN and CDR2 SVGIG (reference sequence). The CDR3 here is CAWSVPAGRGSYEQYF. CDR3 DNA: TGTGCCTGGAGTGTACCAGCAGGGAGAGGGTCCTACGAGCAGTACTTC.

The CDR3 region is CASSTRTRGYTF. CDR3 DNA: TGTGCCAGCAGTACCCGGACACGCGGCTACACCTTC. The J gene is TRBJ1-2, the V gene TRBV6-5; the D gene is possibly TRBD1 (5 bases). The CDR3 consists of 12 residues. Germline V gives CDR1 MNHEY, CDR2 SVGAGI. Trimming removed 5 bases from V and 8 bases from J, with 12 bases in between.

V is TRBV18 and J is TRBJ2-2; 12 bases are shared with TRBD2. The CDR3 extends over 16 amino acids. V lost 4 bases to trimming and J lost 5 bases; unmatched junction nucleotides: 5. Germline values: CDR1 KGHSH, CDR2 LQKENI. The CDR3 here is CASSQTSGSSTGELFF. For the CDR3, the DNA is TGTGCCAGCTCACAGACTAGCGGGAGTAGTACCGGGGAGCTGTTTTTT.

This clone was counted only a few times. This CDR3 is CASSSTYEQYF. The CDR3 bases are TGTGCCAGCAGCTCCACCTACGAGCAGTACTTC. The J gene is TRBJ2-7, the V gene TRBV11-2; D is unclear. V dropped 4 bases and J dropped 2 bases, with 3 bases sitting between them. The CDR3 extends over 11 amino acids. CDR1 is SGHAT and CDR2 is FQNNGV in the germline V gene.

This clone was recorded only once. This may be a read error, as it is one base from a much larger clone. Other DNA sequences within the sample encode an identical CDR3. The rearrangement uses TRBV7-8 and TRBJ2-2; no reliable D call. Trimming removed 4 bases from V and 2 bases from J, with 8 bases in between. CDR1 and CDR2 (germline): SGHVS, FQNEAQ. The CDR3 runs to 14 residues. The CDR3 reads CASSSLLNTGELFF. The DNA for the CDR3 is TGTGCCAGCAGCTCATTGCTCAACACCGGGGAGCTGTTTTTT.

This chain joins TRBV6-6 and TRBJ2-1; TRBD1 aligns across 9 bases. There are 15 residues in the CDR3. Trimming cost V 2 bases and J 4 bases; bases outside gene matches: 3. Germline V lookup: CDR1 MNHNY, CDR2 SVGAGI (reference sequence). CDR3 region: CASSYTGGYYNEQFF. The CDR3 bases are TGTGCCAGCAGTTACACAGGGGGCTATTACAATGAGCAGTTCTTC.

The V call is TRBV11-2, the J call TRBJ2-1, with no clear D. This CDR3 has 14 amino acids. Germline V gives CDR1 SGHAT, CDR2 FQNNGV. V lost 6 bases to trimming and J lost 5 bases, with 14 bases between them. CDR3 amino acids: CASSFTVHNNEQFF. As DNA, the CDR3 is TGTGCCAGCAGTTTTACAGTCCACAACAATGAGCAGTTCTTC.

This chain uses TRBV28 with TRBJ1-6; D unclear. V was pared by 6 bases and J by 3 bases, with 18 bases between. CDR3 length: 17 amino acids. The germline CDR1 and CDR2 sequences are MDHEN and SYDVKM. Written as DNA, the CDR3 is TGTGCCAGCAGCCCGCCTCAGGCGCTCTACTATAATTCACCCCTCCACTTT. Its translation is CASSPPQALYYNSPLHF.

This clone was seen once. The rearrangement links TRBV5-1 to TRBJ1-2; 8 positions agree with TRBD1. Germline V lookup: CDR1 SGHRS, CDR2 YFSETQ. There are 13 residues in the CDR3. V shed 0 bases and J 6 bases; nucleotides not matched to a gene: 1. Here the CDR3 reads CASSLGQGNGYTF. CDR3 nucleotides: TGCGCCAGCAGCTTGGGACAGGGGAATGGCTACACCTTC.

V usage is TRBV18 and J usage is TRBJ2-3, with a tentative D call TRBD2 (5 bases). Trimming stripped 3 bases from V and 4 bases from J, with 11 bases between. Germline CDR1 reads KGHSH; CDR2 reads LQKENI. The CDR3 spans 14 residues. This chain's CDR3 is CASSPGSGADTQYF. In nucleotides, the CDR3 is TGTGCCAGCTCACCGGGGAGCGGCGCAGATACGCAGTATTTT.

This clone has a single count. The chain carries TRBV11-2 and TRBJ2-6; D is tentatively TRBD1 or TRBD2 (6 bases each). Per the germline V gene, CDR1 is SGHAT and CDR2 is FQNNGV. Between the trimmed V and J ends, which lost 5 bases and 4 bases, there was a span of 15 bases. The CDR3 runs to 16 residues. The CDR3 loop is CASSHRGRLGANVLTF. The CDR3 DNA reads TGTGCCAGCAGCCACCGGGGGCGGTTGGGGGCCAACGTCCTGACTTTC.

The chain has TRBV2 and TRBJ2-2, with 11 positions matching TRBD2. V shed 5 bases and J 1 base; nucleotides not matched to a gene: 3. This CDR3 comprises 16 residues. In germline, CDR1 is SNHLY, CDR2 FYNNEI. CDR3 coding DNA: TGTGCCAGCAGTTCTACTAGCGGGGGGAACACCGGGGAGCTGTTTTTT. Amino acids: CASSSTSGGNTGELFF.

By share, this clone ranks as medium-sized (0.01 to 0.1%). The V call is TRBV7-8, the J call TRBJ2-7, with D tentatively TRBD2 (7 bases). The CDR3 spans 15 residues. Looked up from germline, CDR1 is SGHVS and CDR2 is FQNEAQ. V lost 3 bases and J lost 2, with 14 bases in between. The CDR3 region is CASSLAGALTYEQYF. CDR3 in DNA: TGTGCCAGCAGCTTGGCGGGGGCCTTAACCTACGAGCAGTACTTC.

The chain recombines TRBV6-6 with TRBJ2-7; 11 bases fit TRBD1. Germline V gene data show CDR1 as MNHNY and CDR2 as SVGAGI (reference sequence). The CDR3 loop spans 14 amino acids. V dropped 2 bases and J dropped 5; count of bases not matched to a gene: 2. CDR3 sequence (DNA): TGTGCCAGCAGTTACCGGACAGGGGGCGACGAGCAGTACTTC. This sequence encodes CASSYRTGGDEQYF.

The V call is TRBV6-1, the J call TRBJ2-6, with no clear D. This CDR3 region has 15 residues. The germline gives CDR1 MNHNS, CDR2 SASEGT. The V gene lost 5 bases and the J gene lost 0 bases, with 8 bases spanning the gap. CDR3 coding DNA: TGTGCCAGCAGTCCGACACTCTCTGGGGCCAACGTCCTGACTTTC. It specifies CASSPTLSGANVLTF.

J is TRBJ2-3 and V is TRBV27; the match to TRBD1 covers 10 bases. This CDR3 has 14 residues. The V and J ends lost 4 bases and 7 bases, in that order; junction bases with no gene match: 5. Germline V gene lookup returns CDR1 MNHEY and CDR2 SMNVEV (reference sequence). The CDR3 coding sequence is TGTGCCAGCAGTTCCGACAGGGGGCAACATACGCAGTATTTT. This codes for CASSSDRGQHTQYF.

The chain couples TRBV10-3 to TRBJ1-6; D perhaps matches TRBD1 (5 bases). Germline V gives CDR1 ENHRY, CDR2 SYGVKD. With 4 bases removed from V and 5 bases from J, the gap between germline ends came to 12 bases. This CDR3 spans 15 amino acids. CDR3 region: CAISGGRVDNSPLHF. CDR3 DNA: TGTGCCATCAGTGGGGGCAGGGTAGATAATTCACCCCTCCACTTT.